This TCR beta chain was found in a study of shared clonotypes between healthy human individuals. There are 15 residues in the CDR3. Germline V CDR1 and CDR2: SGHRS, YFSETQ. About this clone itself: Sequence at one end of the junction differs from germline and may be a read error.

Assay: immunoSEQ multiplex PCR; the TCRdb copy retains only in-frame clones and omits some. Among millions of clones listed, 85% to 95% were seen once. The sequenced sample consisted of naive CD4+ T cells sorted from blood. The sample's subset: CD45RA+ positively selected. The clonotype originates from a man in his late teens or twenties in good health. This sequence joins TRBV5-1 and TRBJ2-1; 11 bases fit TRBD2. CDR3 in amino acids: CASTSSGGSSNEQFF. In DNA, the CDR3 is TGCGCCAGCACCTCTAGCGGGGGGTCCTCCAATGAGCAGTTCTTC.